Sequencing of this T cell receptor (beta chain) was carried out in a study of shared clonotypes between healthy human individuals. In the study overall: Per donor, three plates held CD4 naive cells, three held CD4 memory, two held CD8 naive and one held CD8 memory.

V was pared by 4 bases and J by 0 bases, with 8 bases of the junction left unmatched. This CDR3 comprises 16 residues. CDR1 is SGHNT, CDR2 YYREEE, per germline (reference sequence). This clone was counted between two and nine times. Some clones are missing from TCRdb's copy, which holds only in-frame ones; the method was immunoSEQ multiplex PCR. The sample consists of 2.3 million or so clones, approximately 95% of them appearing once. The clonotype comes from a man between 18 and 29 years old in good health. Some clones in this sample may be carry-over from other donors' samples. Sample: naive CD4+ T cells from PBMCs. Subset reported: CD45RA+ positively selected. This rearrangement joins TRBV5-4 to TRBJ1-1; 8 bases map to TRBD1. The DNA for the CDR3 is TGTGCCAGCAGCGCAGGACAGGGTAACATGAACACTGAAGCTTTCTTT. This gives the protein CASSAGQGNMNTEAFF.